Following are 8 T cell receptor beta chains from one sample sequenced in a study of blood T cell repertoires in COVID-19. Method: immunoSEQ multiplex PCR; TCRdb's copy keeps in-frame clones and lacks some. Here the sample spans about 130,000 clones, around 80% being singletons. Sequencing used peripheral blood. The receptor source for this set is a man aged 65 to 85 with acute or convalescent COVID-19.

The V call is TRBV18, the J call TRBJ2-2; D unresolved. V lost 6 bases, J lost 5 bases, and 13 bases lay in between. The CDR3 consists of 14 residues. Per the germline V gene, CDR1 is KGHSH and CDR2 is LQKENI. As DNA, the CDR3 is TGTGCCAGCTCCCCTCCCGGTTGGACCGGGGAGCTGTTTTTT. Translated: CASSPPGWTGELFF.

V gene TRBV11-2 combines with J gene TRBJ1-2; 7 nucleotides match TRBD1. V dropped 1 base and J dropped 0; count of bases not matched to a gene: 5. The germline gives CDR1 SGHAT, CDR2 FQNNGV. The CDR3 runs 16 residues. As DNA, the CDR3 is TGTGCCAGCAGCTTAGCCGGGACAGTAGCTAACTATGGCTACACCTTC. This sequence encodes CASSLAGTVANYGYTF.

This clone has just a few counts. The chain has TRBV25-1 and TRBJ1-1; D is undetermined. Germline CDR1 MGHDK, CDR2 SYGVNS. V shed 5 bases and J shed 6 bases, with 28 bases lying between them. This CDR3 contains 18 residues. The CDR3 sequence: CASSRRGYGVTRFSEAFF. The CDR3 region has the DNA TGTGCCAGCAGTAGACGTGGTTACGGGGTTACTCGTTTTTCTGAAGCTTTCTTT.

This chain joins TRBV11-3 and TRBJ2-7, with D possibly matching TRBD2 (5 bases). Germline V gene sequence: CDR1 SGHNT, CDR2 YENEEA. The CDR3 length is 13 residues. Trimming took off 4 bases at V and 7 bases at J, with 14 bases between the two ends. Here the CDR3 DNA reads TGTGCCAGCAGCTCCTCCGGGGTAGGGGAGCAGTACTTC. This sequence encodes CASSSSGVGEQYF.

J is TRBJ2-3 and V is TRBV24-1, with 12 bases aligning to TRBD2. There are 17 residues in the CDR3. The J segment lost 5 bases and the V segment lost 4 bases, leaving 9 bases of the junction unmatched. The germline V gene encodes CDR1 KGHDR and CDR2 SFDVKD. The CDR3 sequence is CATSDSGLAGDQDTQYF. In nucleotides, the CDR3 is TGTGCCACCAGTGACTCGGGACTAGCGGGCGATCAAGATACGCAGTATTTT.

The chain recombines TRBV2 with TRBJ2-2; tentative D call: TRBD1 (5 bases). CDR1 is SNHLY and CDR2 is FYNNEI in the germline V gene. The CDR3 runs 14 residues. V lost 5 bases and J 7 bases, leaving 14 bases between the germline ends. Here the CDR3 reads CASSKGRENGELFF. The CDR3 DNA reads as TGTGCCAGCAGTAAGGGCAGGGAAAACGGGGAGCTGTTTTTT.

This chain links TRBV3-1 (or the pseudogene TRBV3-2) with TRBJ1-1; no firm D call. The germline V gene has CDR1 LGHDT and CDR2 YNNKEL (reference sequence). Trimming pared 6 bases from V and 4 bases from J, leaving 18 bases between. The CDR3 contains 15 residues. CDR3 region: CASSLYTIRGTEAFF. In DNA, the CDR3 is TGTGCCAGCAGTCTCTATACTATTCGAGGCACTGAAGCTTTCTTT.

The rearrangement links TRBV27 to TRBJ2-6; TRBD2 might be the D (5 bases). The CDR3 is 17 residues long. CDR1 and CDR2 from the germline V gene are MNHEY and SMNVEV (reference sequence). V was pared by 4 bases and J by 3 bases, with 16 bases between. CDR3 region: CASSSGRGWDGANVLTF. For the CDR3, the DNA is TGTGCCAGCAGTTCCGGACGAGGGTGGGATGGGGCCAACGTCCTGACTTTC.